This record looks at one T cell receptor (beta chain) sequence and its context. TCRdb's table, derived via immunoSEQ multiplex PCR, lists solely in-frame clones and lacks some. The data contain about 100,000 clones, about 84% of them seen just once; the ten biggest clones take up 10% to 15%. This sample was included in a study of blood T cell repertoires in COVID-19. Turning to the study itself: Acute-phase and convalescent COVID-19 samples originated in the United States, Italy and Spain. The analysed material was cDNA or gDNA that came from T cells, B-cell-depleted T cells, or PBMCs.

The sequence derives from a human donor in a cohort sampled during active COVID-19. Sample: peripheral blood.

CDR3 loop: CASSLALAVRLDTQYF. As DNA, the CDR3 is TGTGCCAGCAGCTTAGCCCTAGCGGTACGCTTAGATACGCAGTATTTT. V and J are TRBV7-2 and TRBJ2-3, with 7 positions matching TRBD2. This CDR3 spans 16 amino acids. CDR1 and CDR2 (germline): SGHTA, FQGNSA. Germline trimming cut 0 bases from V and 5 bases from J; bases unmatched to any gene: 8.